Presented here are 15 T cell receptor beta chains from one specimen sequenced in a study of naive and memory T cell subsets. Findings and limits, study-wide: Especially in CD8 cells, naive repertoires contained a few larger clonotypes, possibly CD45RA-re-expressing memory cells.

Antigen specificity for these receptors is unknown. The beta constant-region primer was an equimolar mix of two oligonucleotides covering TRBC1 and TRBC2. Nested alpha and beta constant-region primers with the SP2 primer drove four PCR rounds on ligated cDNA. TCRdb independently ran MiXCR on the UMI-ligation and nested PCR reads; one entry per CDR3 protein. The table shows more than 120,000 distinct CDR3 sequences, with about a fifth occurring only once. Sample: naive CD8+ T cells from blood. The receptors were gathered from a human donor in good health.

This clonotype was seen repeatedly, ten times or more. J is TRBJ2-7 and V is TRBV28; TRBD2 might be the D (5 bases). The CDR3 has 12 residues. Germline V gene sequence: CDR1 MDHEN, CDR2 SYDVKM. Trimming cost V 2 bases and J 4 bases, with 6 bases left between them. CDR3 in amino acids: CASSLGLYEQYF. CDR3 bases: TGTGCCAGCAGTTTAGGACTGTACGAGCAGTACTTC.

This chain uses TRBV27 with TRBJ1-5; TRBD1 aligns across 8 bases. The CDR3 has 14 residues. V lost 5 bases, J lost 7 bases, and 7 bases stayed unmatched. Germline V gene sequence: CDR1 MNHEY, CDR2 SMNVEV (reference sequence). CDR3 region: CASSNQGAGQPQHF. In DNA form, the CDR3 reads TGTGCCAGCAGTAACCAGGGGGCGGGCCAGCCCCAGCATTTT.

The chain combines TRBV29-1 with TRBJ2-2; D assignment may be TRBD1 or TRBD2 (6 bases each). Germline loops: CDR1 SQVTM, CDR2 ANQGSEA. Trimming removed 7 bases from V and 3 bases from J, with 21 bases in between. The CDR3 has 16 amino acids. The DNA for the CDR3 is TGCAGCGGCACGAGCCAGGGGACTGGGGACACCGGGGAGCTGTTTTTT. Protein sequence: CSGTSQGTGDTGELFF.

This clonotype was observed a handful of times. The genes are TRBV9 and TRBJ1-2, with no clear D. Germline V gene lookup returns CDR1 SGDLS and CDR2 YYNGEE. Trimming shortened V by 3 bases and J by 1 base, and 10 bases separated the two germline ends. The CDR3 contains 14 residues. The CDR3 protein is CASSDSDSNYGYTF. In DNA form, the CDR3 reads TGTGCCAGCAGCGATTCGGATAGTAACTATGGCTACACCTTC.

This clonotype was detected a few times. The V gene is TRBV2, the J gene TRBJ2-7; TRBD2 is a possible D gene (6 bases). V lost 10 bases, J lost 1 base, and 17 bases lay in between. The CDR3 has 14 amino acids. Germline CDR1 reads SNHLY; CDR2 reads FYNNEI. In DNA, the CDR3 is TGTGCCACCCGTTTGGAGGGGCCTTCCTACGAGCAGTACTTC. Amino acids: CATRLEGPSYEQYF.

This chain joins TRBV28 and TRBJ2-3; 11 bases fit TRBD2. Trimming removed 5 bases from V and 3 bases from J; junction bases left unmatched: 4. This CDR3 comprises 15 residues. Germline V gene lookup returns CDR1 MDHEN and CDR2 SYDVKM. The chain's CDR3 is CASSATSGRTDTQYF. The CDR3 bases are TGTGCCAGCAGTGCTACTAGCGGGAGAACAGATACGCAGTATTTT.

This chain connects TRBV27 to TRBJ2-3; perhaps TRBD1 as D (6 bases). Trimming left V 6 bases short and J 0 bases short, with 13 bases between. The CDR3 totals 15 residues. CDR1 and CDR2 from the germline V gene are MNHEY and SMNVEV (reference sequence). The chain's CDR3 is CASRPGDLSTDTQYF. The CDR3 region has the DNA TGTGCCAGCAGACCAGGGGATTTGAGCACAGATACGCAGTATTTT.

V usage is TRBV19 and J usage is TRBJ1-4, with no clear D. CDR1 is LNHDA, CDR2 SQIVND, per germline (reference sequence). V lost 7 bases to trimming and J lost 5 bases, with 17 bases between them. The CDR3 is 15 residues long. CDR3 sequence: CASTDGGGTNEKLFF. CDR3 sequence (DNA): TGTGCCAGTACCGACGGAGGAGGAACAAATGAAAAACTGTTTTTT.

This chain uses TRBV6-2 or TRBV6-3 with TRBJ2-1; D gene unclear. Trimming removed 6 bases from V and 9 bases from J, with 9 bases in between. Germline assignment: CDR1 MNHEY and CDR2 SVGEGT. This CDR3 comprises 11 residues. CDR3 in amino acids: CASSPLGEQFF. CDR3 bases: TGTGCCAGCAGCCCTCTAGGTGAGCAGTTCTTC.

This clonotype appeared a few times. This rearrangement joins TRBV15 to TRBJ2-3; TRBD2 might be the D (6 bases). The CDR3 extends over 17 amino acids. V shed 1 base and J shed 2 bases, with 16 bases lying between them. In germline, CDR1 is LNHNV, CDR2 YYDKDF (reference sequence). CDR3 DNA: TGTGCCACCAGCAGAGTTGGCGGACTATCCCTCACAGATACGCAGTATTTT. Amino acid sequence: CATSRVGGLSLTDTQYF.

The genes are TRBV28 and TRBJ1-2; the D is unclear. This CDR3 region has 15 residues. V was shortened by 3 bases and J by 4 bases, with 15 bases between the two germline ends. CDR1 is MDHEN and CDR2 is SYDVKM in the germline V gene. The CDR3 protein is CASSFPPEGIYGYTF. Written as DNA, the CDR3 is TGTGCCAGCAGTTTCCCCCCGGAGGGCATCTATGGCTACACCTTC.

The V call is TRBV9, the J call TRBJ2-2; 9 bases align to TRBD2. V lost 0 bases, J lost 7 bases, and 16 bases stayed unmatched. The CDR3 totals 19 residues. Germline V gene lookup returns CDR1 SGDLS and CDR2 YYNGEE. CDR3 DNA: TGTGCCAGCAGCGTAGTCGGGGGTAGCGGGAGTTTTGGAATCGGGGAGCTGTTTTTT. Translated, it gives CASSVVGGSGSFGIGELFF.

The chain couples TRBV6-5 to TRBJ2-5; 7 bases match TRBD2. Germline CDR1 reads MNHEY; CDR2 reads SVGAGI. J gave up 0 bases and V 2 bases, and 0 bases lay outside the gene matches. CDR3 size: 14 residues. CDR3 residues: CASSYGRDQETQYF. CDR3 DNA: TGTGCCAGCAGTTACGGGAGGGACCAAGAGACCCAGTACTTC.

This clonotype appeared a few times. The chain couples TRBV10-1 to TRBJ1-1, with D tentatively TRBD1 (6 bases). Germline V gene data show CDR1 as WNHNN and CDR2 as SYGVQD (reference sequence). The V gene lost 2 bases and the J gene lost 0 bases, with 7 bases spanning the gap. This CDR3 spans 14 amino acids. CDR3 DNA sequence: TGCGCCAGCAGTGAGGACAGGATGAACACTGAAGCTTTCTTT. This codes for CASSEDRMNTEAFF.

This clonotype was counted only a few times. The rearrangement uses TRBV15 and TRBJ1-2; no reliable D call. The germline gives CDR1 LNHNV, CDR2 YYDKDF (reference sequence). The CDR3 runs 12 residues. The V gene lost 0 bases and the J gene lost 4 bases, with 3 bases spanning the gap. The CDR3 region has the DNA TGTGCCACCAGCAGAGATTCCTATGGCTACACCTTC. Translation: CATSRDSYGYTF.